These 26 T cell receptor beta chains were all obtained from the same sample, sequenced in a study of tissue T cells after allogeneic stem cell transplantation. The method was immunoSEQ multiplex PCR; TCRdb's version includes in-frame clones alone and lacks a portion of them. The table includes about 22,000 clones, around 77% detected once. Sample: spleen. The receptors shown here come from a female BALB/c mouse in good health. The mouse line has the MHC haplotype H2-d.

Of note for this clone: Gene names follow the mouse nomenclature. The read terminates 1 residue before the CDR3 end, so the remaining end is supplied by the germline J gene. The V gene is TRBV14, the J gene TRBJ2-5; the match to TRBD2 covers 10 bases. V shed 0 bases and J 5 bases; nucleotides not matched to a gene: 0. This CDR3 region has 14 residues. The germline CDR1 and CDR2 sequences are SGHDT and FRDEAV. CDR3 bases read: TGTGCCAGCAGTTTCTGGACTGGGGGAGACACCCAGTAC. As protein: CASSFWTGGDTQY. The entire CDR3 protein is CASSFWTGGDTQYF.

Regarding this clone: The germline and genes are mouse ones. The sequenced CDR3 bases are TGTGCCAGCAGCCAAGATTGGGGGGCGTGGGGCTATGAACAGTAC. Translation gives CASSQDWGAWGYEQY. From start to end, the CDR3 is CASSQDWGAWGYEQYF. The chain combines TRBV2 with TRBJ2-7; D may be TRBD2 (7 bases). The observed sequence ends 1 residue before the CDR3 terminus, with the missing tail filled in from the germline J gene. Germline V gene sequence: CDR1 LGHNA, CDR2 YSYQKL. CDR3 length equals 16 residues. Trimming took 0 bases from V and 3 from J, leaving 15 bases between them.

About this clone: Mouse gene names and germline throughout. Read data end 1 residue before the CDR3 end; the end is taken from the germline J gene. This chain connects TRBV4 to TRBJ1-5; 8 nucleotides match TRBD1. With V trimmed by 4 bases and J by 0 bases, 5 bases remained unmatched. From germline, CDR1 is LGHDT and CDR2 YNNKQL (reference sequence). CDR3 length equals 16 residues. The CDR3 DNA, read in part, is TGTGCCAGCAGCTCAACAGGGGGGTATAACAACCAGGCTCCGCTT. Amino acids: CASSSTGGYNNQAPL. The CDR3 reads in full as CASSSTGGYNNQAPLF.

Details on this clone: Mouse gene names and germline throughout. The observed sequence ends 1 residue before the CDR3 terminus, with the missing tail filled in from the germline J gene. The chain joins TRBV29 to TRBJ2-1; D ambiguous. Deletions cut 2 bases from V and 5 bases from J, with 4 bases between. CDR1 and CDR2 from the germline V gene are MSHET and SYDVDS. The CDR3 is 12 residues long. CDR3 DNA, as far as it was read: TGTGCTAGCAGTTTACCGGATGCTGAGCAGTTC. Its protein is CASSLPDAEQF. The full CDR3 protein reads CASSLPDAEQFF.

Notes on this clone: Mouse gene names apply. Partial CDR3 DNA: TGTGCTAGCAGTTCTAACACCGGGCAGCTCTAC. Its protein is CASSSNTGQLY. The whole CDR3 protein is CASSSNTGQLYF. The rearrangement uses TRBV29 and TRBJ2-2; D is undetermined. Coverage ceases 1 residue before the CDR3 finishes, and the germline J gene fills in the end. Trimming stripped 4 bases from V and 2 bases from J, with 2 bases between. In germline, CDR1 is MSHET, CDR2 SYDVDS. This CDR3 contains 12 residues.

A word on this clone: Each gene name is a mouse one. The CDR3 is cut off 1 residue early in the read; its end comes from the germline J gene. The J gene is TRBJ2-3, the V gene TRBV29; 8 bases agree with TRBD1. The germline V gene encodes CDR1 MSHET and CDR2 SYDVDS. J gave up 0 bases and V 3 bases, and 2 bases lay outside the gene matches. This CDR3 spans 15 amino acids. The covered CDR3 bases are TGTGCTAGCAGTTTGCACAGGGGGAGTGCAGAAACGCTGTAT. This encodes CASSLHRGSAETLY. The full CDR3 protein reads CASSLHRGSAETLYF.

Note on this clone: Gene names follow the mouse nomenclature. The read ends 1 residue early relative to the CDR3; the germline J gene fills the gap. The genes are TRBV20 and TRBJ2-3; 8 positions agree with TRBD2. CDR3 length: 14 residues. Germline V gene lookup returns CDR1 GFQATS and CDR2 STVNSAI. J lost 0 bases, V lost 3 bases, and 2 bases had no gene match. The part of the CDR3 DNA that was read is TGTGGTGCTAGAACTGGGGGTAGTGCAGAAACGCTGTAT. It specifies CGARTGGSAETLY. The full CDR3 is CGARTGGSAETLYF.

The count of this clone is one. Germline and genes: mouse. The sequenced fragment ends 1 residue before the CDR3 boundary, so the rest is inferred from the germline J gene. The chain employs TRBV1 and TRBJ2-5, with 14 bases lining up with TRBD2. V shed 4 bases and J 2 bases; nucleotides not matched to a gene: 5. The CDR3 spans 17 residues. Per germline, CDR1 NSQYPW and CDR2 LRSPGD (reference sequence). CDR3 bases read: TGCACCTGCAGTGGGGGACTGGGGGGGCGCGTCCAAGACACCCAGTAC. Translated: CTCSGGLGGRVQDTQY. The whole CDR3 reads CTCSGGLGGRVQDTQYF.

A word on this clone: The listed genes are named as in mouse. Read coverage stops 1 residue before the CDR3 terminus; the germline J gene supplies the remainder. This rearrangement joins TRBV14 to TRBJ1-1, with 7 bases that match TRBD1. Germline values: CDR1 SGHDT, CDR2 FRDEAV. This CDR3 region has 12 residues. J gave up 7 bases and V 5 bases, and 5 bases lay outside the gene matches. Incomplete CDR3 DNA: TGTGCCAGCAGCCCGGGACAGATAGAAGTCTTC. Its translation is CASSPGQIEVF. In full, the CDR3 is CASSPGQIEVFF.

About this clone itself: Germline and genes: mouse. Read sequence stops 1 residue before the CDR3 end, and the germline J gene provides the missing end. The chain combines TRBV1 with TRBJ2-2; TRBD2 matches at 8 bases. The V gene's germline CDR1 is NSQYPW and CDR2 LRSPGD (reference sequence). J was trimmed by 0 bases and V by 4 bases; bases with no gene match: 4. This CDR3 is 16 amino acids long. This CDR3 is CTCSDLGGSNTGQLYF. The sequenced CDR3 bases are TGCACCTGCAGTGACCTGGGGGGCTCAAACACCGGGCAGCTCTAC.

A remark on this clone: Gene names denote mouse genes. The read gets to within 1 residue of the CDR3 end, and the germline J gene fills in the rest. The J gene is TRBJ2-2, the V gene TRBV4; 8 bases fit TRBD1. Germline values: CDR1 LGHDT, CDR2 YNNKQL (reference sequence). V gave up 5 bases and J gave up 1 base; unmatched junction bases: 3. CDR3 size: 15 residues. CDR3 bases read: TGTGCCAGCAGCCGACAGGGGCGAAACACCGGGCAGCTCTAC. Amino acids: CASSRQGRNTGQLY. The whole CDR3 sequence is CASSRQGRNTGQLYF.

Points on this clone: Genes and germline come from the mouse. The read finishes 1 residue shy of the CDR3 end, and the germline J gene is used to complete it. The chain is built from TRBV31 and TRBJ2-2, with unresolved D. Per germline, CDR1 GKSSPN and CDR2 SITVG. There are 15 residues in the CDR3. Trimming cost V 1 base and J 0 bases, with 9 bases left between them. Partial CDR3 DNA: TGTGCCTGGAGTCCTCTCGGATCAAACACCGGGCAGCTCTAC. Residues: CAWSPLGSNTGQLY. The CDR3 in its entirety is CAWSPLGSNTGQLYF.

A note on this clone: The listed genes are named as in mouse. The read ends 1 residue shy of where the CDR3 ends; the end is completed using the germline J gene. V gene TRBV13-1 combines with J gene TRBJ2-5; the match to TRBD2 covers 14 bases. V shed 0 bases and J 6 bases; nucleotides not matched to a gene: 6. This CDR3 region has 17 residues. Germline values: CDR1 NSHNY, CDR2 SYGAGN. Partial CDR3 DNA: TGTGCCAGCAGTGATGCAGGGACTGGGGGGGCGCGGGACACCCAGTAC. Protein product: CASSDAGTGGARDTQY. The whole CDR3 is CASSDAGTGGARDTQYF.

This clone was counted a few times. The listed genes are named as in mouse. The read ends 1 residue shy of where the CDR3 ends; the end is completed using the germline J gene. The chain is built from TRBV1 and TRBJ2-7, with TRBD2 identical over 10 bases. In germline, CDR1 is NSQYPW, CDR2 LRSPGD (reference sequence). This CDR3 region has 14 residues. Losses at the gene ends were 7 bases for V and 3 bases for J; bases not matched to a gene: 6. The CDR3 here is CTCKPGLGNYEQYF. The part of the CDR3 DNA that was read is TGCACCTGCAAGCCGGGACTGGGGAACTATGAACAGTAC.

Comments on this clone: Germline and genes here are mouse. The read gets to within 1 residue of the CDR3 end, and the germline J gene fills in the rest. V gene TRBV4 combines with J gene TRBJ2-5; 8 bases match TRBD1. Trimming at V came to 4 bases and at J to 6 bases, leaving 6 bases not matched to a gene. The CDR3 consists of 14 residues. CDR1 is LGHDT, CDR2 YNNKQL, per germline (reference sequence). The CDR3 here is CASSFRQGTDTQYF. CDR3 bases read: TGTGCCAGCAGCTTCCGACAGGGGACGGACACCCAGTAC.

A note on this clone: The genes and germline here are from mouse. Read coverage stops 1 residue before the CDR3 terminus; the germline J gene supplies the remainder. The genes are TRBV19 and TRBJ2-4; the match to TRBD2 covers 10 bases. CDR1 and CDR2 from the germline V gene are FNHDT and SITEND (reference sequence). The CDR3 runs to 15 residues. Germline trimming cut 4 bases from V and 0 bases from J; bases unmatched to any gene: 2. The CDR3 sequence is CASSGLGASQNTLYF. CDR3 DNA, as far as it was read: TGTGCCAGCAGTGGACTGGGGGCTAGTCAAAACACCTTGTAC. Supplemented by reference TRBV19 and TRBJ2-4, the full variable domain reads GGIITQTPKFLIGQEGQKLTLKCQQNFNHDTMYWYRQDSGKGLRLIYYSITENDLQKGDLSEGYDASREKKSSFSLTVTSAQKNEMAVFLCASSGLGASQNTLYFGAGTRLSVL.

On this clone itself: The gene symbols are mouse symbols. Sequencing ends 1 residue short of the CDR3 end; the germline J gene provides the rest. V usage is TRBV13-1 and J usage is TRBJ2-1; 9 positions agree with TRBD2. The CDR3 has 14 amino acids. After removal of 5 bases from V and 7 bases from J, the junction contained 7 bases not matched to a gene. CDR1 and CDR2 from the germline V gene are NSHNY and SYGAGN. CDR3 sequence reads: CASRSGTGTAEQFF. CDR3 bases read: TGTGCCAGCAGGTCCGGGACTGGGACCGCTGAGCAGTTC.

Points on this clone: Gene names denote mouse genes. The CDR3 goes on 1 residue after the read ends, and that part is filled in from the germline J gene. The genes are TRBV5 and TRBJ2-5; TRBD2 is a possible D gene (6 bases). The CDR3 consists of 15 residues. Trimming took off 4 bases at V and 0 bases at J, with 11 bases between the two ends. CDR1 and CDR2 (germline): LGHNA, YNLKQL (reference sequence). The CDR3 sequence: CASSPGTFNQDTQYF. The part of the CDR3 DNA that was read is TGTGCCAGCAGCCCCGGGACTTTTAACCAAGACACCCAGTAC.

This clone showed up just a few times. Gene names are the mouse ones. Read sequence stops 1 residue before the CDR3 end, and the germline J gene provides the missing end. This rearrangement joins TRBV1 to TRBJ2-7; possibly TRBD1 for D (5 bases). This CDR3 spans 13 amino acids. The germline V gene encodes CDR1 NSQYPW and CDR2 LRSPGD (reference sequence). The germline V and J ends were trimmed by 3 bases and 3 bases, with 9 bases remaining between them. The part of the CDR3 DNA that was read is TGCACCTGCAGTGCGGCGGACAACTATGAACAGTAC. Protein sequence: CTCSAADNYEQY. The full-length CDR3 reads as CTCSAADNYEQYF.

Notes on this clone: Genes and germline come from the mouse. The CDR3 is cut off 1 residue early in the read; its end comes from the germline J gene. Other DNA variants within this sample encode the same CDR3. The genes are TRBV13-1 and TRBJ2-5, with 9 positions matching TRBD1. V shed 4 bases and J 3 bases; nucleotides not matched to a gene: 3. This CDR3 comprises 14 residues. Germline lookup yields CDR1 NSHNY and CDR2 SYGAGN. The CDR3 sequence is CASSPGQGQDTQYF. CDR3 bases read: TGTGCCAGCAGTCCCGGACAGGGGCAAGACACCCAGTAC.

About this clone itself: Gene names and germline match the mouse. The sequenced fragment ends 1 residue before the CDR3 boundary, so the rest is inferred from the germline J gene. This chain links TRBV19 with TRBJ1-3; no clear D. CDR1 and CDR2 from the germline V gene are FNHDT and SITEND (reference sequence). The ends were cut back, 4 bases at V and 3 bases at J, with 5 bases in the middle. The CDR3 totals 12 residues. The CDR3 protein is CASSYSGNTLYF. The sequenced part of the CDR3 DNA is TGTGCCAGCAGTTACAGTGGAAATACGCTCTAT.

This clone showed up just a few times. Mouse germline and gene names are used. The read falls 1 residue short of the CDR3 end, and the missing part is taken from the germline J gene. The J gene is TRBJ2-1, the V gene TRBV13-3, with 10 bases lining up with TRBD2. V trimming: 5 bases; J trimming: 2 bases; junction bases outside the gene matches: 4. This CDR3 is 15 amino acids long. Germline lookup yields CDR1 NNHDY and CDR2 SYVADS. CDR3 in amino acids: CASSPGTGDYAEQFF. The CDR3 bases that were read are TGTGCCAGCAGCCCCGGGACTGGGGACTATGCTGAGCAGTTC.

Turning to this clone: Genes here carry mouse names. Incomplete CDR3 DNA: TGTGCCAGCAGCCAAGATCCCCTGGGCAACCAAGACACCCAGTAC. Its translation is CASSQDPLGNQDTQY. The whole CDR3 reads CASSQDPLGNQDTQYF. The J gene is TRBJ2-5, the V gene TRBV2; maybe TRBD2 (5 bases). Read coverage stops 1 residue before the CDR3 terminus; the germline J gene supplies the remainder. Germline V gene lookup returns CDR1 LGHNA and CDR2 YSYQKL. This CDR3 is built from 16 residues. V shed 0 bases and J shed 0 bases, with 10 bases lying between them.

A note on this clone: Gene names are the mouse ones. The read ends 1 residue before the CDR3 terminus; that terminus is restored from the germline J gene. V usage is TRBV19 and J usage is TRBJ1-1, with TRBD1 matching 10 bases. J was trimmed by 3 bases and V by 4 bases; bases with no gene match: 3. CDR3 length equals 14 residues. Germline V CDR1 and CDR2: FNHDT, SITEND (reference sequence). CDR3 DNA, as far as it was read: TGTGCCAGCAGTGTGGGACAGGGGTACACAGAAGTCTTC. The encoded protein is CASSVGQGYTEVF. The entire CDR3 protein is CASSVGQGYTEVFF.

Notes on this clone: Mouse names are used for the genes. The read is 1 residue too short to cover the CDR3 end, so that end is filled in from the germline J gene. The chain couples TRBV19 to TRBJ2-1; 7 nucleotides line up with TRBD2. Germline V gene lookup returns CDR1 FNHDT and CDR2 SITEND (reference sequence). The length of the CDR3 is 13 residues. V shed 2 bases and J 7 bases; nucleotides not matched to a gene: 3. The CDR3 loop is CASSMGGDAEQFF. The DNA read from the CDR3 is TGTGCCAGCAGTATGGGGGGGGACGCTGAGCAGTTC.

This clone appeared a few times. The gene names given are mouse names. The read halts 1 residue ahead of the CDR3 end, with the missing end drawn from the germline J gene. The V gene is TRBV4, the J gene TRBJ2-7, with D maybe TRBD1 (6 bases). This CDR3 comprises 13 residues. The V end lost 6 bases, the J end lost 4 bases, and 13 bases lay between the germline ends. Germline V gene data show CDR1 as LGHDT and CDR2 as YNNKQL (reference sequence). CDR3 sequence reads: CASSPDRSYEQYF. The CDR3 bases that were read are TGTGCCAGCAGTCCCGACAGGTCTTATGAACAGTAC.